This T cell receptor beta chain was documented in a study of T cells in localized non-small cell lung cancer (dated by TCRdb to the early 2020s). General notes on the study: The study examined T cell repertoires in roughly 240 patients with early-stage NSCLC and compared tumors with uninvolved tumor-adjacent lungs. The cohort consisted of 200 to 250 treatment-naive NSCLC patients whose localized lung tumors had been resected. Of the NSCLC patients, around 130 were male and 85 to 110 were female, and the mean age was roughly 61 years. What the authors observed across the whole study: Multi-region tumor sequencing was not performed, so intratumor heterogeneity could not be excluded. Because the study design was exploratory, TCR variables were selected using unadjusted p-values without false-discovery rate correction. Uninvolved tumor-adjacent lung showed the highest T cell clonality, higher than tumor, which suggests more focused antigenic responses in the uninvolved tumor-adjacent lung. A median of around 50 of the top 100 tumor clones turned up in the paired uninvolved adjacent lung, and roughly 30 of those clones also ranked among the top 100 of that same adjacent lung. Higher blood T cell density associated with longer overall survival, while higher adjacent-lung clonality associated with shorter survival.

Notes on this clone: There is no known antigen for this receptor. Qualities for individual bases were not recorded, and no much larger clone is one base off.

Taken from the germline V gene, the CDR1 and CDR2 loops are SQVTM and ANQGSEA. Counted from cysteine to phenylalanine, this CDR3 has 13 amino acids. Only the CDR3 DNA stays, 39 bases, in frame from base 1. The junction carries 7 bases between V and J, which are trimmed by 5 bases and 0 bases respectively. The immunoSEQ Assay was used to sequence TCR beta CDR3 regions from DNA. The authors' pipeline ran thus. T cell density was computed as TCR beta template counts normalized to usable DNA estimated by amplifying housekeeping genes. Richness was estimated using the preseqR package, with extrapolation to 400,000 templates for PBMC samples and to 120,000 templates for tissue samples. Clonality was calculated as one minus Pielou's evenness. Differential abundance testing on productive amino-acid clonotypes, with a minimum total count of 5 and an alpha of 0.1, was used to identify tissue-enriched TCRs. The Jaccard Index and the Morisita Overlap Index were used to quantify repertoire overlap between compartments. GLIPH clustered TCR beta CDR3s with public tetramer-defined viral CDR3s; viral motifs required at least three viral sequences plus V-gene enrichment. TCRdb obtained this table from immuneACCESS and retained in-frame rearrangements with V and J assigned. These tables miss some clones; where compared with another copy, unresolved V genes account for less than half of the shortfall, and the remainder is unexplained. V and J calls and clone size follow that table, whereas D and trimming were derived from the DNA. The sample table shows 50,000 to 55,000 clones, and 80% to 85% are seen once. The top ten constitute roughly 17% of the sample.

At diagnosis, peripheral blood, uninvolved tumor-adjacent lung and tumor were collected and stored as a combination of fresh-frozen and FFPE material. For TCR repertoire profiling, blood samples were analyzed as peripheral blood mononuclear cells. The receptor's source is a man aged 40 to 75 with stage III lung adenocarcinoma. This specimen was peripheral blood mononuclear cells, taken before any cancer treatment. Recombination joined TRBV29-1 with TRBJ2-2, with the D gene not clear enough to name. The CDR3 sequence is CSVRPANTGELFF. The nucleotide sequence is given as TGCAGCGTTAGGCCCGCGAACACCGGGGAGCTGTTTTTT.